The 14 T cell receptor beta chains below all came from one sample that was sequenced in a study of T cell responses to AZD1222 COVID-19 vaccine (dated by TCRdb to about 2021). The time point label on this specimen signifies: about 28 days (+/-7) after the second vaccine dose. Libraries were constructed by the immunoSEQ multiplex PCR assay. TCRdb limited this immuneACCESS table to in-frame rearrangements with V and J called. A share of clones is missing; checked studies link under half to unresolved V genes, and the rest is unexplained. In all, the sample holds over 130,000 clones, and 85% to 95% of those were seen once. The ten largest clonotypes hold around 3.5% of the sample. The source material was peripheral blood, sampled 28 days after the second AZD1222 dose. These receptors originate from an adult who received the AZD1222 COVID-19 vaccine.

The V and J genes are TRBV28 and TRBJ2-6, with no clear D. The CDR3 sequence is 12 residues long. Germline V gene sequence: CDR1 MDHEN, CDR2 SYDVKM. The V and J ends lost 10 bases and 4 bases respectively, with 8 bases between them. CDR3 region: CATKAGANVLTF. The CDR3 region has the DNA TGTGCCACCAAAGCAGGGGCCAACGTCCTGACTTTC.

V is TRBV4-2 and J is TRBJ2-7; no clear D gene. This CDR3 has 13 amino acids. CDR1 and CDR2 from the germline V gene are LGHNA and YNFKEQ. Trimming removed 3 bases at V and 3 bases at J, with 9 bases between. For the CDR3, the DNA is TGTGCCAGCAGCCAGAGGCCCAGCTACGAGCAGTACTTC. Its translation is CASSQRPSYEQYF.

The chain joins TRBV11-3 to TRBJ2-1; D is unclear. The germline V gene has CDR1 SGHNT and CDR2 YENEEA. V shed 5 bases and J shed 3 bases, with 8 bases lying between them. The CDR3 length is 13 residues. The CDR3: CASSQDNYNEQFF. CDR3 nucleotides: TGTGCCAGCAGCCAAGACAACTACAATGAGCAGTTCTTC. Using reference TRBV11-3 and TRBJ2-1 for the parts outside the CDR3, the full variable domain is EAGVVQSPRYKIIEKKQPVAFWCNPISGHNTLYWYLQNLGQGPELLIRYENEEAVDDSQLPKDRFSAERLKGVDSTLKIQPAELGDSAVYLCASSQDNYNEQFFGPGTRLTVL.

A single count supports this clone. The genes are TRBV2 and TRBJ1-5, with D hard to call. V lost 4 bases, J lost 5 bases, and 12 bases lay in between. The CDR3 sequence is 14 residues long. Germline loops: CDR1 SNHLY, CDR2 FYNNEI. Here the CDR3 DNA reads TGTGCCAGCAGTGTCCGAAATTCGGATCAGCCCCAGCATTTT. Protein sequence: CASSVRNSDQPQHF.

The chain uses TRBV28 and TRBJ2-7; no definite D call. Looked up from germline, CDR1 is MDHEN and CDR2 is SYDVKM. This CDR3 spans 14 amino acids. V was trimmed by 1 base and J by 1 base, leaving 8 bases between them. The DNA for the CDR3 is TGTGCCAGCAGTTTATCAGGAAGTTCCTACGAGCAGTACTTC. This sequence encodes CASSLSGSSYEQYF.

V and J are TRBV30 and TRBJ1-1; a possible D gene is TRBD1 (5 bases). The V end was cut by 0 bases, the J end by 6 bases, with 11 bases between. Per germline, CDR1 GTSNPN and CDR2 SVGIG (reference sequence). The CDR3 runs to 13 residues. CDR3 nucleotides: TGTGCCTGGAGTGTATCCACAGGCTCTGAAGCTTTCTTT. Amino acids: CAWSVSTGSEAFF.

The CDR3 region is CATSIPNRGATEAFF. The CDR3 DNA reads as TGTGCCACCAGCATCCCTAACCGAGGAGCAACTGAAGCTTTCTTT. The J gene is TRBJ1-1, the V gene TRBV15; D not certain. The CDR3 is 15 residues long. Trimming took 4 bases from V and 5 from J, leaving 17 bases between them. Germline assignment: CDR1 LNHNV and CDR2 YYDKDF (reference sequence). Full variable domain (remainder filled in from reference TRBV15 and TRBJ1-1): DAMVIQNPRYQVTQFGKPVTLSCSQTLNHNVMYWYQQKSSQAPKLLFHYYDKDFNNEADTPDNFQSRRPNTSFCFLDIRSPGLGDTAMYLCATSIPNRGATEAFFGQGTRLTVV.

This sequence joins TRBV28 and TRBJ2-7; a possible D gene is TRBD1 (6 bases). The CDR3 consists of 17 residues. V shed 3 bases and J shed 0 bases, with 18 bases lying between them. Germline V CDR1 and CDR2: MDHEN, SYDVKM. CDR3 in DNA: TGTGCCAGCAGTTTGCCCACGGGACAACGGTTCTCCTACGAGCAGTACTTC. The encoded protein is CASSLPTGQRFSYEQYF.

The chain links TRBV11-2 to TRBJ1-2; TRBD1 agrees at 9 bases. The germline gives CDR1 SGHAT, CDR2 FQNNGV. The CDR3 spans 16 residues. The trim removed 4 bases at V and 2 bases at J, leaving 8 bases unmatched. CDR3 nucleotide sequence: TGTGCCAGCAGCTCTAATCCCGGGACAGGGAACTATGGCTACACCTTC. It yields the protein CASSSNPGTGNYGYTF.

The CDR3 spells CASSPRAATEAFF. The CDR3 nucleotides are TGTGCCAGCAGTCCCAGGGCGGCCACTGAAGCTTTCTTT. The chain recombines TRBV6-6 with TRBJ1-1; a possible D gene is TRBD1 (5 bases). V was clipped by 5 bases and J by 4 bases, with 11 bases between them. Germline CDR1 reads MNHNY; CDR2 reads SVGAGI (reference sequence). This CDR3 is 13 amino acids long.

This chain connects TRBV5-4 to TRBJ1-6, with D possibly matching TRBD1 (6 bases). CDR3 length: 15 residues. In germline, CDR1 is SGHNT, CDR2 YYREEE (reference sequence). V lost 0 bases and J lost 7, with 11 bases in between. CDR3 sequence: CASSLARGRNSPLHF. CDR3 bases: TGTGCCAGCAGCTTGGCCAGGGGACGAAATTCACCCCTCCACTTT.

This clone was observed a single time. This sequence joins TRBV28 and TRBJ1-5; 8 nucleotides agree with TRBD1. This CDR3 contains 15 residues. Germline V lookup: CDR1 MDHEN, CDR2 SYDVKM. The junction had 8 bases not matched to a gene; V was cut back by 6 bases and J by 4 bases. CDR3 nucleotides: TGTGCCAGCAGACCTACGACAGGGGTGAATCAGCCCCAGCATTTT. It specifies CASRPTTGVNQPQHF.

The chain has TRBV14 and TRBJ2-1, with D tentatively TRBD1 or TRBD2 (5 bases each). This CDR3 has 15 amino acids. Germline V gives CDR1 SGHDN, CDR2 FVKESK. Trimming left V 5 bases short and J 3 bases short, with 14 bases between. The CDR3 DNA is TGTGCCAGCAGCTCGGGACCCTGGATCTACAATGAGCAGTTCTTC. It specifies CASSSGPWIYNEQFF.

The CDR3 loop is CASSVREGDGAGELFF. The CDR3 DNA sequence: TGTGCCAGCAGCGTAAGGGAGGGGGACGGAGCCGGGGAGCTGTTTTTT. The chain carries TRBV9 and TRBJ2-2, with D possibly being TRBD2 (7 bases). Trimming shortened V by 1 base and J by 6 bases, and 16 bases separated the two germline ends. The CDR3 consists of 16 residues. CDR1 is SGDLS and CDR2 is YYNGEE in the germline V gene. The entire variable domain, with the rest obtained from reference TRBV9 and TRBJ2-2, is as follows: DSGVTQTPKHLITATGQRVTLRCSPRSGDLSVYWYQQSLDQGLQFLIQYYNGEERAKGNILERFSAQQFPDLHSELNLSSLELGDSALYFCASSVREGDGAGELFFGEGSRLTVL.